The clone carrying this T cell receptor beta chain was seen a few times. The antigen remains undetermined. The data derive from a study of identical twins. Findings and limits, study-wide: Invariant MAIT and iNKT cells may have partly biased zero-insertion analyses. Fewer insertions marked abundant cord blood beta clonotypes; young adult naive trended weakly, memory not at all.

Every sampled donor was Caucasian and healthy. TCRdb recomputed calls from the 5' RACE reads with MiXCR, one row per CDR3 protein. The sample includes under 250,000 distinct CDR3 sequences, approximately 8% of them seen just once. A further study also used this sample, focusing on yellow fever vaccine responses in identical twins. That paper states: Twins' vaccine T cell responses were reported to seem partly convergent and partly personalized.

Sequenced: CD8+ T cells sorted from blood. This TCR came from a woman aged 18-30 years in good health.

CDR3: CASSYKMAGELFF. The DNA for the CDR3 is TGTGCCAGCAGCTACAAGATGGCCGGGGAGCTGTTTTTT. The V gene is TRBV27, the J gene TRBJ2-2; unclear D gene. V was clipped by 6 bases and J by 6 bases, with 11 bases between them. Germline-derived CDR1 and CDR2 are MNHEY and SMNVEV (reference sequence). The CDR3 sequence is 13 residues long.